The TCR beta chain under discussion was sequenced for a study of identical twins. V was pared by 5 bases and J by 5 bases, with 12 bases between. This CDR3 contains 13 residues. The germline CDR1 and CDR2 sequences are SGHTA and FQGNSA. There are many counts of this clonotype. TCRdb re-derived calls from the 5' RACE reads in MiXCR, one entry per CDR3 protein. The sample has around 240,000 distinct CDR3 sequences, 5.5% to 8% seen once; the top ten hold under 4%. Separately, the same data were catalogued under a study of yellow fever vaccine responses in identical twins.

This receptor was obtained from a woman aged 18-30 years in good health. The chain joins TRBV7-2 to TRBJ1-1; no clear D gene. Sample: memory (CD45RO+) T cells sorted from blood. The CDR3 reads CASSPRVGTEAFF. The CDR3 DNA reads TGTGCCAGCAGCCCGAGGGTAGGGACTGAAGCTTTCTTT.